This is a list of T cell receptor beta chains from one sample in a study of blood T cells in healthy people across ages. TCRdb re-called the 5' RACE reads with MiXCR, one entry per CDR3 protein. The profile shows about 680,000 distinct CDR3 sequences, about half of them singletons. Material: blood. The receptors shown here come from a woman aged 60 to 75 in good health. Each CDR3 is given with its conserved first and last residue. A D gene is named only where the DNA matches it firmly. The size entry is marked missing in some rows and otherwise reads once, few, many or a size class.

CASSLERGYGYGYTF	TGTGCCAGTAGTTTGGAAAGGGGGTATGGCTATGGCTACACCTTC	.	TRBV28	.	15	TRBJ1-2
CSVAGQYSYEQYF	TGCAGTGTCGCGGGACAGTACTCCTACGAGCAGTACTTC	few	TRBV20-1	.	13	TRBJ2-7
CASSLGAGWDEKLFF	TGTGCCAGCAGCTTAGGGGCAGGGTGGGATGAAAAACTGTTTTTT	.	TRBV7-2	.	15	TRBJ1-4
CASSLRGKGGRVYTF	TGTGCCAGCAGTTTGAGGGGGAAAGGGGGAAGGGTCTACACCTTC	once	TRBV28	.	15	TRBJ1-2
CAISESRQGLYEQYF	TGTGCCATCAGTGAGTCCCGCCAGGGCCTCTACGAGCAGTACTTC	few	TRBV10-3	.	15	TRBJ2-7
CSVVETGFIYGYTF	TGCAGCGTTGTCGAGACAGGGTTTATCTATGGCTACACCTTC	.	TRBV29-1	TRBD1	14	TRBJ1-2
CASSQRTGYNYGYTF	TGCGCCAGCAGCCAACGGACAGGGTACAACTATGGCTACACCTTC	few	TRBV4-3	TRBD1	15	TRBJ1-2
CASSLEGLAPKNIQYF	TGCGCCAGCAGCTTGGAGGGACTAGCGCCCAAAAACATTCAGTACTTC	.	TRBV5-1	TRBD2	16	TRBJ2-4
CASSSGKGDIYGYTF	TGTGCCAGCAGCAGCGGGAAAGGGGACATCTATGGCTACACCTTC	.	TRBV12-3/TRBV12-4	.	15	TRBJ1-2
CASSKRVEESYEQYF	TGTGCCAGCAGCAAAAGGGTGGAGGAGTCCTACGAGCAGTACTTC	.	TRBV4-2	.	15	TRBJ2-7
CASIQGGQETQYF	TGTGCCAGCATCCAGGGAGGTCAAGAGACCCAGTACTTC	.	TRBV28	.	13	TRBJ2-5
CASSLPGTDGYTF	TGCGCCAGCAGCTTGCCCGGGACAGATGGCTACACCTTC	few	TRBV5-1	TRBD1	13	TRBJ1-2
CASSYQDRILNEQYF	TGTGCCAGCAGTTACCAGGACAGGATCTTGAACGAGCAGTACTTC	.	TRBV6-2/TRBV6-3	TRBD1	15	TRBJ2-7